The 18 T cell receptor beta chains below all came from one sample that was sequenced in a study of spatial heterogeneity in lung cancer. Documented time point: blood at routine non-recurrence follow-up after resection. In TCRdb, the 5' RACE reads were re-called with MiXCR into one record per CDR3 protein. The sample has over a thousand distinct CDR3 sequences, roughly a quarter seen once. The sequencing used PBMCs, collected at follow-up. The receptors originated from a male donor with early-stage non-small cell lung cancer.

This clonotype is labeled as large. The gene calls are TRBV11-3 and TRBJ2-1, with D perhaps TRBD1 (5 bases). The CDR3 is 13 residues long. V shed 1 base and J shed 9 bases, with 10 bases lying between them. CDR1 is SGHNT and CDR2 is YENEEA in the germline V gene. CDR3 sequence (DNA): TGTGCCAGCAGCTTAGGGATTCAGGGTGAGCAGTTCTTC. Residues: CASSLGIQGEQFF. Together with reference TRBV11-3 and TRBJ2-1, the CDR3 gives the full variable domain: EAGVVQSPRYKIIEKKQPVAFWCNPISGHNTLYWYLQNLGQGPELLIRYENEEAVDDSQLPKDRFSAERLKGVDSTLKIQPAELGDSAVYLCASSLGIQGEQFFGPGTRLTVL.

This clonotype counts as medium-sized. The chain combines TRBV7-3 with TRBJ2-7; unclear D gene. The CDR3 is 13 residues long. Trimming removed 0 bases from V and 0 bases from J, with 3 bases in between. Germline lookup yields CDR1 SGHTA and CDR2 FQGTGA. The CDR3, as DNA: TGTGCCAGCAGCTTAACGGCCTCCTACGAGCAGTACTTC. Its protein product is CASSLTASYEQYF.

The genes are TRBV20-1 and TRBJ2-1; D remains ambiguous. The germline V and J ends were trimmed by 5 bases and 0 bases, with 11 bases remaining between them. In germline, CDR1 is DFQATT, CDR2 SNEGSKA (reference sequence). CDR3 size: 14 residues. The CDR3: CSASARSSYNEQFF. CDR3 nucleotide sequence: TGCAGTGCTTCTGCTCGAAGCTCCTACAATGAGCAGTTCTTC.

This clonotype has just one count. The chain uses TRBV28 and TRBJ2-7; 7 nucleotides line up with TRBD2. Germline CDR1 MDHEN, CDR2 SYDVKM. CDR3 length: 16 residues. The trim removed 5 bases at V and 1 base at J, leaving 11 bases unmatched. Here the CDR3 DNA reads TGTGCCAGCAGTCCCATTCGGGGGGAGGGTTCCTACGAGCAGTACTTC. It encodes CASSPIRGEGSYEQYF.

By its share, this clonotype is large. The rearrangement uses TRBV7-8 and TRBJ2-7; TRBD1 matches at 9 bases. The CDR3 loop spans 15 amino acids. The V segment lost 5 bases and the J segment 4 bases; nucleotides outside the gene matches: 9. Germline V gene data show CDR1 as SGHVS and CDR2 as FQNEAQ. The chain's CDR3 is CASSARTGVRYEQYF. The CDR3 coding sequence is TGTGCCAGCAGCGCCCGGACAGGGGTAAGGTACGAGCAGTACTTC. Together with reference TRBV7-8 and TRBJ2-7, the CDR3 gives the full variable domain: GAGVSQSPRYKVAKRGQDVALRCDPISGHVSLFWYQQALGQGPEFLTYFQNEAQLDKSGLPSDRFFAERPEGSVSTLKIQRTQQEDSAVYLCASSARTGVRYEQYFGPGTRLTVT.

The chain is built from TRBV6-2 or TRBV6-3 and TRBJ1-1; possibly TRBD1 for D (5 bases). Germline-derived CDR1 and CDR2 are MNHEY and SVGEGT. This CDR3 is 12 amino acids long. The V gene lost 6 bases and the J gene lost 7 bases, with 12 bases spanning the gap. The CDR3 loop is CASSKGLGEAFF. Here the CDR3 DNA reads TGTGCCAGCAGCAAGGGACTGGGTGAAGCTTTCTTT.

The chain is built from TRBV6-1 and TRBJ1-1; possible D gene TRBD1, 5 bases. CDR1 is MNHNS, CDR2 SASEGT, per germline. V was clipped by 11 bases and J by 4 bases, with 11 bases between them. The CDR3 spans 11 residues. CDR3 bases: TGTGCCGGCGGGGGGGGCACTGAAGCTTTCTTT. Translated: CAGGGGTEAFF.

This clonotype rates as large. The chain is built from TRBV12-3 or TRBV12-4 and TRBJ1-5; unclear D gene. The V and J ends lost 6 bases and 5 bases respectively, with 11 bases between them. The CDR3 consists of 13 residues. CDR3 loop: CASSRDRDQPQHF. The DNA of the CDR3 is TGTGCCAGCAGCCGTGACCGAGATCAGCCCCAGCATTTT.

The chain links TRBV19 to TRBJ1-1; D is uncertain. Germline lookup yields CDR1 LNHDA and CDR2 SQIVND (reference sequence). V lost 5 bases, J lost 0 bases, and 13 bases lay in between. CDR3 length equals 15 residues. The CDR3 reads CASSGRWDLNTEAFF. The CDR3 nucleotides are TGTGCCAGTAGTGGTCGGTGGGATCTGAACACTGAAGCTTTCTTT.

The rearrangement links TRBV7-9 to TRBJ2-7; D remains unclear. Per the germline V gene, CDR1 is SEHNR and CDR2 is FQNEAQ (reference sequence). V was cut by 4 bases and J by 5 bases, with 15 bases left in between. The CDR3 has 14 residues. The CDR3 here is CASSSTPAVHEQYF. The CDR3 nucleotides are TGTGCCAGCAGCTCCACCCCGGCGGTCCACGAGCAGTACTTC.

This clonotype occurred a few times. The CDR3 nucleotides read TGCGCCAGCAGCCAAGATGCAGGGACCGACGAGCAGTACTTC. Protein sequence: CASSQDAGTDEQYF. This sequence joins TRBV4-1 and TRBJ2-7; tentatively, D is TRBD1 or TRBD2 (5 bases each). V was cut by 0 bases and J by 5 bases, with 11 bases left in between. The CDR3 length is 14 residues. Germline assignment: CDR1 MGHRA and CDR2 YSYEKL.

This clonotype was recorded at least ten times. The rearrangement uses TRBV20-1 and TRBJ2-7; 9 bases match TRBD1. CDR3 length: 13 residues. J gave up 5 bases and V 8 bases, and 10 bases lay outside the gene matches. CDR1 is DFQATT, CDR2 SNEGSKA, per germline (reference sequence). The CDR3 nucleotides read TGCAGTCCACACACAGGGGGCTTGAACGAGCAGTACTTC. Its translation is CSPHTGGLNEQYF.

The chain joins TRBV20-1 to TRBJ1-5; TRBD1 is a possible D gene (5 bases). The CDR3 spans 13 residues. The germline V and J ends were trimmed by 1 base and 4 bases, with 8 bases remaining between them. Germline values: CDR1 DFQATT, CDR2 SNEGSKA (reference sequence). The CDR3 is CSARADTNQPQHF. CDR3 in DNA: TGCAGTGCTAGAGCGGACACTAATCAGCCCCAGCATTTT.

This clonotype qualifies as large (0.1 to 1%). V is TRBV12-3 or TRBV12-4 and J is TRBJ2-2; maybe TRBD2 (5 bases). This CDR3 is 13 amino acids long. Trimming took 9 bases from V and 6 from J, leaving 14 bases between them. CDR3 loop: CASSVTAAGELFF. The DNA of the CDR3 is TGTGCCAGTAGCGTCACGGCAGCCGGGGAGCTGTTTTTT.

This clonotype has just a few counts. This sequence joins TRBV6-2 or TRBV6-3 and TRBJ1-2, with D tentatively TRBD1 (6 bases). With 0 bases removed from V and 8 bases from J, the gap between germline ends came to 13 bases. The CDR3 runs to 14 residues. CDR1 and CDR2 (germline): MNHEY, SVGEGT. In DNA form, the CDR3 reads TGTGCCAGCAGTTACTCTCCGGGGGCAGGAGGCTACACCTTC. Amino acids: CASSYSPGAGGYTF.

This chain connects TRBV25-1 to TRBJ2-7; no clear D gene. CDR3 size: 11 residues. The V end lost 2 bases, the J end lost 4 bases, and 3 bases lay between the germline ends. Germline CDR1 reads MGHDK; CDR2 reads SYGVNS. The CDR3 here is CASSEQYEQYF. The CDR3, as DNA: TGTGCCAGCAGTGAACAGTACGAGCAGTACTTC.

J is TRBJ1-5 and V is TRBV27; tentatively, D is TRBD1 (6 bases). Trimming stripped 8 bases from V and 3 bases from J, with 17 bases between. The CDR3 runs 15 residues. CDR1 and CDR2 (germline): MNHEY, SMNVEV (reference sequence). The CDR3 loop reads CASGLQGTANQPQHF. Written as DNA, the CDR3 is TGTGCCAGCGGATTACAGGGTACCGCCAATCAGCCCCAGCATTTT.

Only a few counts were recorded for this clonotype. The gene calls are TRBV5-1 and TRBJ2-6; D is undetermined. This CDR3 region has 14 residues. The germline V gene has CDR1 SGHRS and CDR2 YFSETQ. V lost 3 bases and J 1 base, leaving 5 bases between the germline ends. The CDR3 nucleotides are TGCGCCAGCAGCTCGTCTTCTGGGGCCAACGTCCTGACTTTC. Translated: CASSSSSGANVLTF.